This paragraph covers one T cell receptor (beta chain) sequence. The source of the sample is a study of shared clonotypes between healthy human individuals. Naive CD8 cells comprised CD45RO-negative, CCR7-positively selected cells, excluding terminally differentiated effector memory CD45RA+ cells. Profiled with immunoSEQ multiplex PCR; TCRdb holds only in-frame clones, not every one. The profile shows a few million clones, just under 95% of them singletons. The CDR3 length is 14 residues. V was trimmed by 1 base and J by 0 bases, leaving 5 bases between them. Germline loops: CDR1 SGHNT, CDR2 YENEEA. The V and J genes are TRBV11-3 and TRBJ2-3; D remains unclear. Source material: naive CD8+ T cells from PBMCs. This TCR came from a man between 18 and 35 years old in good health. Some clones in this sample may be carry-over from other donors' samples. The CDR3 loop is CASSLGRSTDTQYF. The CDR3 DNA reads as TGTGCCAGCAGCTTAGGACGTAGCACAGATACGCAGTATTTT.